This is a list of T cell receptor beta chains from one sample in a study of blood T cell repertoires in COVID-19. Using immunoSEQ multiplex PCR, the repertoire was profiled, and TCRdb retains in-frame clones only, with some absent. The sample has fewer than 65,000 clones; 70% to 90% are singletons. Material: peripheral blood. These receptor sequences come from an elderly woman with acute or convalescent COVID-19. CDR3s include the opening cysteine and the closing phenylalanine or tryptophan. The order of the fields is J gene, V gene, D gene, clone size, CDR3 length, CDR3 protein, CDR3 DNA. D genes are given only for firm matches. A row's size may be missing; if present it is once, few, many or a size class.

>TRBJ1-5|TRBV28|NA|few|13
CASSSGAAGSQHF
TGTGCCAGCAGTTCAGGAGCGGCGGGGTCCCAGCATTTT
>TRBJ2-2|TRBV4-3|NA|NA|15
CASSPWTANTGELFF
TGCGCCAGCAGCCCGTGGACAGCGAACACCGGGGAGCTGTTTTTT
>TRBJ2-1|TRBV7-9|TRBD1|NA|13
CASETGSYNEQFF
TGTGCCAGCGAGACAGGGAGTTACAATGAGCAGTTCTTC
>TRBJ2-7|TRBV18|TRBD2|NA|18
CASSRVMTSGSDSYEQYF
TGTGCCAGCTCAAGGGTGATGACTAGCGGGTCCGATAGCTACGAGCAGTACTTC
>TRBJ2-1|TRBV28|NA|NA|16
CASSRAGTQNYNEQFF
TGTGCCAGCAGCCGAGCCGGGACTCAGAACTACAATGAGCAGTTCTTC
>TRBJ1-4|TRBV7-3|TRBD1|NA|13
CASSFGTGGKLFF
TGTGCCAGCAGCTTCGGGACAGGGGGAAAACTGTTTTTT
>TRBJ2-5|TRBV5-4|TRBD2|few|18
CASSLMRLAGGPEETQYF
TGTGCCAGCAGCCTTATGCGACTAGCGGGAGGGCCTGAGGAGACCCAGTACTTC
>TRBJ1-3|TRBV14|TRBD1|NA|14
CASSRDSSGNTIYF
TGTGCCAGCAGCCGGGACAGCTCTGGAAACACCATATATTTT
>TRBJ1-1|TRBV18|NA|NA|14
CASSPGAGRTEAFF
TGTGCCAGCTCACCCGGGGCAGGGAGGACTGAAGCTTTCTTT
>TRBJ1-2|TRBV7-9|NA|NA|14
CASSPTVKNYGYTF
TGTGCCAGCAGCCCGACAGTTAAGAACTATGGCTACACCTTC
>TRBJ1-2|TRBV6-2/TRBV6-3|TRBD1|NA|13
CASSLDRVGGYTF
TGTGCCAGCAGTTTGGACAGGGTGGGCGGCTACACCTTC
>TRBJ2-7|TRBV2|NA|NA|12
CASRTEGYEQYF
TGTGCCAGCCGGACTGAGGGTTACGAGCAGTACTTC
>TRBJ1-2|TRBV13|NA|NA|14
CASSQLRPPYGYTF
TGTGCCAGCAGCCAACTTCGCCCGCCCTATGGCTACACCTTC
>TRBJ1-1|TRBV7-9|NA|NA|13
CASSLDRNTEAFF
TGTGCCAGCAGCTTGGACAGGAACACTGAAGCTTTCTTT
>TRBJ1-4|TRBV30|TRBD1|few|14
CAWRRQGANEKLFF
TGTGCCTGGAGAAGGCAGGGGGCGAACGAAAAACTGTTTTTT
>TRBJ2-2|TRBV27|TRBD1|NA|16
CASSGRDRVNTGELFF
TGTGCCAGCAGTGGCCGGGACAGGGTTAACACCGGGGAGCTGTTTTTT
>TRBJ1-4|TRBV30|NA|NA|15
CAWRDTRRLGEKLFF
TGTGCCTGGAGAGACACCCGGAGGTTGGGTGAAAAACTGTTTTTT
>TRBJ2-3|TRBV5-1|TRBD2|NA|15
CASSDRSGIADTQYF
TGCGCCAGCAGTGACCGGAGCGGGATCGCAGATACGCAGTATTTT
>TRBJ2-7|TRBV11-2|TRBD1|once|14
CASSFYRDSHEQYF
TGTGCCAGCAGCTTTTACCGGGACAGCCACGAGCAGTACTTC
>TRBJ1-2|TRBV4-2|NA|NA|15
CASSQDRGGVYGYTF
TGTGCCAGCAGCCAAGATCGGGGTGGGGTCTATGGCTACACCTTC
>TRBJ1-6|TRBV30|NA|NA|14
CAWSRGGYNSPLHF
TGTGCCTGGAGTCGAGGGGGTTATAATTCACCCCTCCACTTT
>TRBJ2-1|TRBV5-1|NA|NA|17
CASSLGYKPSSYNEQFF
TGCGCCAGCAGCTTGGGGTATAAACCCAGCTCCTACAATGAGCAGTTCTTC